Shown below are 3 T cell receptor beta chains from a single sample sequenced in a study of OX40 agonist ivuxolimab in advanced cancers. Sequencing used immunoSEQ multiplex PCR; TCRdb keeps in-frame clones, though not all of them. The table shows about 41,000 clones, with 87% occurring only once. The source material was CD4+ or CD8+ T cells sorted from blood, sampled in a trial of the OX40 agonist ivuxolimab. The receptors stem from an adult with an advanced solid tumor such as melanoma, head and neck, liver or kidney cancer.

V and J are TRBV19 and TRBJ2-2, with D tentatively TRBD1 (6 bases). The germline V gene encodes CDR1 LNHDA and CDR2 SQIVND (reference sequence). The CDR3 length is 14 residues. Trimming cost V 3 bases and J 6 bases, with 11 bases left between them. The CDR3 sequence is CASSIQGSAGELFF. The DNA of the CDR3 is TGTGCCAGTAGTATTCAGGGGTCGGCCGGGGAGCTGTTTTTT.

The CDR3 DNA sequence: TGCGCCAGCAGCTTACGGACAGATAATGAAAAACTGTTTTTT. Protein: CASSLRTDNEKLFF. The V gene is TRBV5-1, the J gene TRBJ1-4, with TRBD1 as a possible D gene (6 bases). V shed 2 bases and J shed 4 bases, with 9 bases lying between them. The germline CDR1 and CDR2 sequences are SGHRS and YFSETQ. The CDR3 has 14 residues.

V usage is TRBV15 and J usage is TRBJ2-1, with 7 nucleotides matching TRBD2. CDR3 length: 17 amino acids. V was pared by 2 bases and J by 8 bases, with 15 bases of the junction left unmatched. Germline assignment: CDR1 LNHNV and CDR2 YYDKDF (reference sequence). CDR3 protein: CATSRPRGERDGDEQFF. CDR3 sequence (DNA): TGTGCCACCAGCAGACCCCGGGGCGAGCGGGATGGGGATGAGCAGTTCTTC.